The 14 T cell receptor beta chains below were found in one sample sequenced in a study of circulating and synovial CD4+ cells in juvenile arthritis. The table came from immunoSEQ multiplex PCR; TCRdb's copy has only in-frame clones and leaves some out. In the table there are fewer than 40,000 clones, about 95% of which are singletons. The sample taken for sequencing was CD4+ T cells from blood. These TCRs come from a human donor with juvenile idiopathic arthritis.

Remarks on this clone: A read error may account for a junction end that differs from germline. The same CDR3 arises from other DNA sequences in this sample as well. The rearrangement links TRBV10-3 to TRBJ1-6; D is unclear. Per germline, CDR1 ENHRY and CDR2 SYGVKD. The CDR3 extends over 13 amino acids. CDR3 sequence: CAIAEDSDSPLHF. CDR3 nucleotides: TGTGCCATCGCGGAGGACTCAGATTCCCCCCTCCACTTT.

This chain joins TRBV5-4 and TRBJ2-5; 7 bases match TRBD2. Germline V gives CDR1 SGHNT, CDR2 YYREEE (reference sequence). This CDR3 has 14 residues. V lost 3 bases, J lost 4 bases, and 6 bases stayed unmatched. Written as DNA, the CDR3 is TGTGCCAGCAGCTCGGCGGCTAGCGGAGAGACCCAGTACTTC. Protein: CASSSAASGETQYF.

The V call is TRBV28, the J call TRBJ2-7; TRBD1 agrees at 8 bases. The CDR3 totals 11 residues. Germline-derived CDR1 and CDR2 are MDHEN and SYDVKM. The V and J ends lost 3 bases and 11 bases, in that order; junction bases with no gene match: 3. The CDR3: CASSFAGGEYF. The CDR3 DNA follows: TGTGCCAGCAGTTTCGCAGGGGGCGAGTACTTC.

This clone was observed once. V is TRBV4-2 and J is TRBJ2-7, with 8 positions matching TRBD2. The trim removed 1 base at V and 2 bases at J, leaving 4 bases unmatched. Germline CDR1 LGHNA, CDR2 YNFKEQ. The CDR3 has 15 residues. The CDR3 loop is CASSQAPAGAYEQYF. CDR3 in DNA: TGTGCCAGCAGCCAAGCCCCAGCGGGGGCCTACGAGCAGTACTTC.

This chain uses TRBV7-2 with TRBJ1-2; a possible D gene is TRBD1 (5 bases). V gave up 2 bases and J gave up 3 bases, with 10 bases separating them. The CDR3 sequence is 14 residues long. Per germline, CDR1 SGHTA and CDR2 FQGNSA. In DNA form, the CDR3 reads TGTGCCAGCAGCTTATATCCGGGGGACTATGGCTACACCTTC. Translation: CASSLYPGDYGYTF. The whole variable domain, filled in from reference TRBV7-2 and TRBJ1-2, reads GAGVSQSPSNKVTEKGKDVELRCDPISGHTALYWYRQSLGQGLEFLIYFQGNSAPDKSGLPSDRFSAERTGGSVSTLTIQRTQQEDSAVYLCASSLYPGDYGYTFGSGTRLTVV.

This clone was picked up one time. The V and J genes are TRBV14 and TRBJ2-7, with D possibly being TRBD1 (6 bases). The germline gives CDR1 SGHDN, CDR2 FVKESK. Trimming left V 4 bases short and J 6 bases short, with 13 bases between. This CDR3 spans 13 amino acids. CDR3: CASSPFRGSEQYF. The CDR3 nucleotides read TGTGCCAGCAGCCCCTTTAGGGGGAGCGAGCAGTACTTC.

This chain uses TRBV6-1 with TRBJ2-3; D is unresolved. V lost 6 bases to trimming and J lost 5 bases, with 12 bases between them. Germline V CDR1 and CDR2: MNHNS, SASEGT. The CDR3 is 13 amino acids. The CDR3 sequence: CASRGRGQDTQYF. The CDR3 DNA reads TGTGCCAGCAGAGGAAGAGGCCAAGATACGCAGTATTTT.

To note about this clone: The germline gene is not matched at one end of the junction; a read error may be the cause. This chain uses TRBV7-9 with TRBJ2-5, with 11 bases that match TRBD2. The CDR3 totals 13 residues. Per germline, CDR1 SEHNR and CDR2 FQNEAQ (reference sequence). For the CDR3, the DNA is TGTGCCAGCAGCCTAGCGGGAGGCGAGACCCAGTACTTC. Its protein is CASSLAGGETQYF.

The V call is TRBV19, the J call TRBJ1-1; possibly TRBD1 for D (6 bases). V was pared by 6 bases and J by 1 base, with 12 bases between. Looked up from germline, CDR1 is LNHDA and CDR2 is SQIVND (reference sequence). The CDR3 loop spans 14 amino acids. The CDR3 protein is CASRADSRNTEAFF. DNA of the CDR3: TGTGCCAGTAGAGCGGACAGTCGGAACACTGAAGCTTTCTTT.

The V call is TRBV6-1, the J call TRBJ1-1; D is undetermined. The CDR3 spans 15 residues. CDR1 MNHNS and CDR2 SASEGT come from the germline V gene. Trimming stripped 3 bases from V and 5 bases from J, with 16 bases between. CDR3 bases: TGTGCCAGCAGTGACCAACCTATACCCACGACTGAAGCTTTCTTT. Protein: CASSDQPIPTTEAFF.

The J gene is TRBJ1-5, the V gene TRBV2; 9 bases align to TRBD1. The CDR3 is 22 amino acids. The V and J ends lost 2 bases and 2 bases, in that order; junction bases with no gene match: 22. Germline loops: CDR1 SNHLY, CDR2 FYNNEI. The DNA of the CDR3 is TGTGCCAGCAGTGAATCCCGGACAGGGGACAATCACGCCCGTAGCCGCAATCAGCCCCAGCATTTT. Translation: CASSESRTGDNHARSRNQPQHF.

This sequence joins TRBV28 and TRBJ1-1, with a tentative D call TRBD1 (6 bases). Germline lookup yields CDR1 MDHEN and CDR2 SYDVKM. This CDR3 region has 13 residues. Trimming took off 5 bases at V and 4 bases at J, with 11 bases between the two ends. The CDR3 reads CASSLGGATEAFF. The CDR3 region has the DNA TGTGCCAGCAGTCTGGGGGGGGCCACTGAAGCTTTCTTT.

J is TRBJ1-2 and V is TRBV11-1; D gene unclear. V was trimmed by 2 bases and J by 6 bases, leaving 10 bases between them. Germline-derived CDR1 and CDR2 are SGHAT and FQDESV (reference sequence). This CDR3 spans 13 amino acids. DNA for the CDR3: TGTGCCAGCAGCTTACGTCTGGGCAATGGCTACACCTTC. Translating it yields CASSLRLGNGYTF.

The chain joins TRBV28 to TRBJ2-2, with D possibly TRBD2 on 5 matching bases. Germline CDR1 is MDHEN and CDR2 is SYDVKM. Trimming pared 6 bases from V and 1 base from J, leaving 12 bases between. This CDR3 contains 15 residues. Written as DNA, the CDR3 is TGTGCCAGCAGGGGATCGGACTTGAACACCGGGGAGCTGTTTTTT. It specifies CASRGSDLNTGELFF.